This TCR beta chain was obtained from a study of cytomegalovirus exposure and HLA in healthy donors. Broader study findings: Presence/absence analyses assumed roughly uniform sequencing depth across donors.

PCR primers comprised 60 Vbeta and 13 Jbeta primers. The table came from immunoSEQ multiplex PCR; TCRdb's copy has only in-frame clones and leaves some out. The sample lists roughly 190,000 clones, under 80% occurring once. Per the germline V gene, CDR1 is SEHNR and CDR2 is FQNEAQ (reference sequence). This CDR3 region has 19 residues. The germline V and J ends were trimmed by 2 bases and 1 base, with 18 bases remaining between them. Healthy bone marrow donors made up the donors. Points on this clone: The target antigen is unknown.

The chain links TRBV7-9 to TRBJ2-6; a possible D gene is TRBD2 (6 bases). Sequences were obtained from PBMCs. The source is a man aged 30 to 45 in good health and CMV-seropositive. The CDR3 DNA sequence: TGTGCCAGCAGCTTATGGGTAGGGGACGGAGGGTCTGGGGCCAACGTCCTGACTTTC. Its translation is CASSLWVGDGGSGANVLTF.